This passage covers 5 T cell receptor beta chains from one sample sequenced in a study of CD8+CD57+ T cells in acquired aplastic anemia. Template material for TCR beta VDJ and CDR3 profiling consisted of genomic DNA. Using its own MiXCR run on the reads, TCRdb lists one record per CDR3 protein. The table shows about 270,000 distinct CDR3 sequences, with roughly three fifths occurring only once. Sequencing was performed on sorted CD4+, CD8+, or CD8+CD57+ T cells (not recorded which) from PBMCs. The receptors originated from a human donor with severe aplastic anemia or a healthy control (not recorded which).

This clonotype appeared many times. The chain employs TRBV4-3 and TRBJ2-1; the D is unclear. CDR3 size: 14 residues. The V gene's germline CDR1 is LGHNA and CDR2 YSLEER. Trimming removed 1 base from V and 10 bases from J, with 14 bases in between. CDR3 DNA: TGCGCCAGCAGCCAAGTTGGCGAGGCTCGGGAGCAGTTCTTC. It yields the protein CASSQVGEAREQFF.

To note about this clonotype: Given a much more abundant clone one base away, this may be a read error. The CDR3 carries no conserved terminal phenylalanine or tryptophan, so it likely arises from a read error. The V call is TRBV3-1, the J call TRBJ2-1; 12 bases map to TRBD1. With V trimmed by 2 bases and J by 7 bases, 9 bases remained unmatched. The CDR3 runs to 17 residues. The germline gives CDR1 LGHDT, CDR2 YNNKEL (reference sequence). CDR3 sequence: CASSQSDGTGGRNEQFL. Here the CDR3 DNA reads TGTGCCAGCAGCCAATCAGATGGGACAGGGGGCCGGAATGAGCAGTTCCTC.

The rearrangement links TRBV20-1 to TRBJ2-7; D call uncertain. The germline V gene has CDR1 DFQATT and CDR2 SNEGSKA (reference sequence). V was shortened by 6 bases and J by 2 bases, with 14 bases between the two germline ends. This CDR3 region has 13 residues. CDR3 region: CSAAWGSPYEQYF. The CDR3, as DNA: TGCAGTGCGGCGTGGGGTTCCCCCTACGAGCAGTACTTC.

Many counts were recorded for this clonotype. J is TRBJ1-4 and V is TRBV4-1, with unresolved D. V dropped 1 base and J dropped 3 bases, with 9 bases sitting between them. Germline V gene lookup returns CDR1 MGHRA and CDR2 YSYEKL. The CDR3 consists of 15 residues. The CDR3 reads CASSQGWSPNEKLFF. The CDR3, as DNA: TGCGCCAGCAGCCAAGGCTGGAGCCCTAATGAAAAACTGTTTTTT.

This clonotype was seen repeatedly, ten times or more. This chain connects TRBV10-3 to TRBJ1-2, with TRBD1 as a possible D gene (5 bases). Trimming removed 3 bases from V and 2 bases from J, with 16 bases in between. The CDR3 runs to 16 residues. Germline V gene data show CDR1 as ENHRY and CDR2 as SYGVKD. The CDR3 coding sequence is TGTGCCATCAGTGATAGGAGGTCCGGGACCAACTATGGCTACACCTTC. As protein: CAISDRRSGTNYGYTF.